This entry lists 17 T cell receptor beta chains sequenced from one sample in a study of immune evolution from preneoplasia to lung adenocarcinoma. The repertoire was sequenced with immunoSEQ multiplex PCR; TCRdb's copy has only in-frame clones and lacks some. Of about 11,000 clones in the sample, about 70% were seen once. Sequenced sample: FFPE normal lung tissue adjacent to the tumor. The receptors derive from a person aged 60 to 70 with lung adenocarcinoma. Some clones in this sample may be carry-over from other donors' samples.

The rearrangement uses TRBV4-1 and TRBJ2-5, with a tentative D call TRBD1 (6 bases). This CDR3 is 16 amino acids long. V lost 1 base to trimming and J lost 3 bases, with 15 bases between them. Germline V CDR1 and CDR2: MGHRA, YSYEKL. The CDR3 region has the DNA TGCGCCAGCAGCCAAGGGTCTGCAGGGGCGAAAGAGACCCAGTACTTC. It is translated as CASSQGSAGAKETQYF.

This clone was seen only a few times. The chain has TRBV19 and TRBJ1-2; perhaps TRBD1 as D (6 bases). Trimming cost V 0 bases and J 8 bases, with 16 bases left between them. This CDR3 is built from 15 residues. Germline-derived CDR1 and CDR2 are LNHDA and SQIVND (reference sequence). In nucleotides, the CDR3 is TGTGCCAGTAGTATAGATACGAGGGGGGCCGGCGGCTACACCTTC. This sequence encodes CASSIDTRGAGGYTF.

The table lists this clone with a few counts. This chain links TRBV5-1 with TRBJ2-4; unclear D gene. This CDR3 has 15 residues. The ends were cut back, 0 bases at V and 0 bases at J, with 7 bases in the middle. Germline values: CDR1 SGHRS, CDR2 YFSETQ. CDR3 residues: CASSLGDLAKNIQYF. CDR3 bases: TGCGCCAGCAGCTTGGGAGATCTAGCCAAAAACATTCAGTACTTC.

The J gene is TRBJ2-2, the V gene TRBV27; 9 bases align to TRBD2. This CDR3 contains 16 residues. With V trimmed by 6 bases and J by 6 bases, 11 bases remained unmatched. CDR1 is MNHEY, CDR2 SMNVEV, per germline (reference sequence). The CDR3, as DNA: TGTGCCAGCAGCCCTCCTGGGTTAGCGGGAGCCGGGGAGCTGTTTTTT. As protein: CASSPPGLAGAGELFF.

This chain links TRBV19 with TRBJ2-7; 10 nucleotides line up with TRBD1. Trimming at V came to 4 bases and at J to 3 bases, leaving 6 bases not matched to a gene. Germline CDR1 is LNHDA and CDR2 is SQIVND (reference sequence). CDR3 length equals 15 residues. The chain's CDR3 is CASSRDRGSNYEQYF. The CDR3 DNA reads TGTGCCAGTAGTAGGGACAGGGGCAGTAACTACGAGCAGTACTTC. Full variable domain (rest looked up from reference TRBV19 and TRBJ2-7): DGGITQSPKYLFRKEGQNVTLSCEQNLNHDAMYWYRQDPGQGLRLIYYSQIVNDFQKGDIAEGYSVSREKKESFPLTVTSAQKNPTAFYLCASSRDRGSNYEQYFGPGTRLTVT.

This clone has more than one count but fewer than ten. This chain's CDR3 is CASRKIDAFF. The CDR3, as DNA: TGTGCCAGCCGGAAAATAGACGCTTTCTTT. V and J are TRBV2 and TRBJ1-1; no clear D. From germline, CDR1 is SNHLY and CDR2 FYNNEI. Trimming cost V 8 bases and J 11 bases, with 12 bases left between them. The length of the CDR3 is 10 residues. Supplemented by reference TRBV2 and TRBJ1-1, the full variable domain reads EPEVTQTPSHQVTQMGQEVILRCVPISNHLYFYWYRQILGQKVEFLVSFYNNEISEKSEIFDDQFSVERPDGSNFTLKIRSTKLEDSAMYFCASRKIDAFFGQGTRLTVV.

The chain uses TRBV29-1 and TRBJ2-3, with 11 positions matching TRBD2. The CDR3 has 15 amino acids. With V trimmed by 6 bases and J by 4 bases, 9 bases remained unmatched. From germline, CDR1 is SQVTM and CDR2 ANQGSEA. CDR3 DNA: TGCAGCGTGAGGGGCGGACTAGCGGGTGCAGATACGCAGTATTTT. As protein: CSVRGGLAGADTQYF.

Only a few counts were recorded for this clone. The gene calls are TRBV2 and TRBJ1-5; D is undetermined. The germline gives CDR1 SNHLY, CDR2 FYNNEI. The CDR3 loop spans 13 amino acids. V shed 7 bases and J shed 5 bases, with 12 bases lying between them. The CDR3 spells CASNTWTDQPQHF. In DNA form, the CDR3 reads TGTGCCAGCAACACGTGGACGGATCAGCCCCAGCATTTT. Looking up the rest from reference TRBV2 and TRBJ1-5 gives the full variable domain: EPEVTQTPSHQVTQMGQEVILRCVPISNHLYFYWYRQILGQKVEFLVSFYNNEISEKSEIFDDQFSVERPDGSNFTLKIRSTKLEDSAMYFCASNTWTDQPQHFGDGTRLSIL.

The genes are TRBV19 and TRBJ2-3; no clear D. This CDR3 is 13 amino acids long. The V gene's germline CDR1 is LNHDA and CDR2 SQIVND (reference sequence). The V end lost 6 bases, the J end lost 0 bases, and 7 bases lay between the germline ends. CDR3 residues: CASSGASTDTQYF. In DNA form, the CDR3 reads TGTGCCAGTAGCGGAGCTAGCACAGATACGCAGTATTTT.

V and J are TRBV18 and TRBJ2-5; 13 bases match TRBD2. Germline CDR1 is KGHSH and CDR2 is LQKENI. The CDR3 runs 16 residues. V lost 7 bases to trimming and J lost 1 base; unmatched junction nucleotides: 6. The CDR3 reads CASYRLAGGPQETQYF. CDR3 bases: TGTGCCAGCTACCGACTAGCGGGAGGACCCCAAGAGACCCAGTACTTC. Filled out from reference TRBV18 and TRBJ2-5, the complete variable domain reads NAGVMQNPRHLVRRRGQEARLRCSPMKGHSHVYWYRQLPEEGLKFMVYLQKENIIDESGMPKERFSAEFPKEGPSILRIQQVVRGDSAAYFCASYRLAGGPQETQYFGPGTRLLVL.

The J gene is TRBJ2-7, the V gene TRBV5-5; D is ambiguous. CDR1 and CDR2 (germline): SGHKS, YYEKEE (reference sequence). V lost 5 bases and J 5 bases, leaving 8 bases between the germline ends. The CDR3 loop spans 11 amino acids. The DNA of the CDR3 is TGTGCCAGCAGTGGAAACGACGAGCAGTACTTC. Protein sequence: CASSGNDEQYF.

This clone was observed once. This chain uses TRBV6-4 with TRBJ2-3; no firm D call. V lost 2 bases, J lost 0 bases, and 3 bases lay in between. The germline V gene encodes CDR1 MRHNA and CDR2 SNTAGT. This CDR3 region has 13 residues. CDR3 sequence reads: CASSDRSTDTQYF. The CDR3 bases are TGTGCCAGCAGTGACAGGAGCACAGATACGCAGTATTTT.

CDR3 DNA sequence: TGTGCCAGCAGCCCGAGCAAGGGGTACTCTGGAAACACCATATATTTT. Its protein product is CASSPSKGYSGNTIYF. The V and J genes are TRBV9 and TRBJ1-3, with a possible D match to TRBD1 (5 bases). V lost 4 bases, J lost 0 bases, and 14 bases lay in between. Germline loops: CDR1 SGDLS, CDR2 YYNGEE. This CDR3 has 16 amino acids. The full variable domain, in which reference TRBV9 and TRBJ1-3 provide the parts outside the CDR3, is DSGVTQTPKHLITATGQRVTLRCSPRSGDLSVYWYQQSLDQGLQFLIQYYNGEERAKGNILERFSAQQFPDLHSELNLSSLELGDSALYFCASSPSKGYSGNTIYFGEGSWLTVV.

This clone was found a few times. The V call is TRBV5-5, the J call TRBJ2-5; D gene unclear. Germline V lookup: CDR1 SGHKS, CDR2 YYEKEE (reference sequence). This CDR3 contains 15 residues. The ends were cut back, 0 bases at V and 2 bases at J, with 11 bases in the middle. Written as DNA, the CDR3 is TGTGCCAGCAGCTTGGGTGGCAGGTTACAAGAGACCCAGTACTTC. This sequence encodes CASSLGGRLQETQYF.

J is TRBJ2-1 and V is TRBV11-3; either TRBD1 or TRBD2 may fit D (5 bases each). Germline V gene lookup returns CDR1 SGHNT and CDR2 YENEEA. V shed 5 bases and J shed 4 bases, with 15 bases lying between them. The CDR3 length is 15 residues. The CDR3 loop is CASSPSGDLYNEQFF. The CDR3 coding sequence is TGTGCCAGCAGCCCATCCGGGGACCTATACAATGAGCAGTTCTTC.

The genes are TRBV30 and TRBJ1-3; the match to TRBD1 covers 7 bases. This CDR3 spans 16 amino acids. With 3 bases clipped from V and 1 base from J, the junction kept 9 bases outside the gene matches. The germline V gene has CDR1 GTSNPN and CDR2 SVGIG (reference sequence). In nucleotides, the CDR3 is TGTGCCTGGAGGACAGTCACGGGACAGTCTGGAAACACCATATATTTT. This gives the protein CAWRTVTGQSGNTIYF.

The chain combines TRBV7-6 with TRBJ2-2, with 11 bases aligning to TRBD1. The CDR3 runs 17 residues. V dropped 5 bases and J dropped 5; count of bases not matched to a gene: 10. The V gene's germline CDR1 is SGHVS and CDR2 FNYEAQ. CDR3 coding DNA: TGTGCCAGCAGCCCCCGGGACAGGGGGTCCGGAACCGGGGAGCTGTTTTTT. Amino acid sequence: CASSPRDRGSGTGELFF.